This T cell receptor beta chain was captured in a study of blood T cell repertoires in COVID-19. At the level of the study: Acute-phase and convalescent COVID-19 samples originated in the United States, Italy and Spain. The cDNA or gDNA used as material had been derived from T cells, B-cell-depleted T cells, or PBMCs.

Trimming cost V 3 bases and J 6 bases, with 9 bases left between them. The CDR3 runs to 12 residues. Looked up from germline, CDR1 is MDHEN and CDR2 is SYDVKM. TCRdb keeps only in-frame clones here, not all; method: immunoSEQ multiplex PCR. The data show approximately 300,000 clones, more than 75% seen once. The study assigned cohorts using participant-reported clinical history. V is TRBV28 and J is TRBJ2-7; no clear D. The receptor comes from a woman aged 18-29 years who had recovered from COVID-19. The sample comprised PBMCs or T cells enriched from blood (not recorded which). CDR3 sequence (DNA): TGTGCCAGCAGTTTGGGCTATCTCGAGCAGTACTTC. Translation gives CASSLGYLEQYF.